This T cell receptor (beta chain) is from a study of T cell changes during pregnancy in multiple sclerosis. Sequencing used immunoSEQ multiplex PCR; TCRdb keeps in-frame clones, though not all of them. Found here are roughly 28,000 clones, more than 80% of them singletons; the top ten hold roughly 5%. This CDR3 region has 14 residues. The germline CDR1 and CDR2 sequences are SGHAT and FQNNGV. Trimming left V 0 bases short and J 4 bases short, with 9 bases between. V gene TRBV11-2 combines with J gene TRBJ1-1; D is perhaps TRBD1 (5 bases). The sample was CD8+ T cells from peripheral blood mononuclear cells, taken before pregnancy. The sequence derives from a female donor with multiple sclerosis, enrolled in a pregnancy study. The CDR3 loop reads CASSLDNRITEAFF. CDR3 coding DNA: TGTGCCAGCAGCTTAGACAACAGGATCACTGAAGCTTTCTTT.